Included here is one TCR beta chain sequence, with context. This clone counts as medium-sized (0.01 to 0.1%). Its antigen has not been determined. Per-base qualities were not stored, and no clone one base away is much larger. The data belong to a study of T cell changes during pregnancy in multiple sclerosis (dated by TCRdb to the late 2010s). With regard to the full study: In women with multiple sclerosis, the researchers looked at how the T cell repertoire shifted as pregnancy progressed.

V sheds 1 base and J sheds 0 bases, leaving 8 bases between their ends. The CDR3 sequence holds 16 residues, the cysteine and phenylalanine included. Only the CDR3 DNA stays, 48 bases, in frame from base 1. CDR1 is given as SGHDT and CDR2 as YYEEEE, both from the germline V gene. Libraries were built with the immunoSEQ multiplex PCR assay. The immuneACCESS repertoire file appears here via TCRdb, limited to in-frame rearrangements. These files lack a portion of the clones; in checked studies, under half of the deficit traces to unresolved V genes, and the cause of the others is not known. In all, the sample holds around 78,000 clones, and 93% of those were seen once. The leading ten clones occupy approximately 2.5% of the sample.

This clonotype originated in a female donor with multiple sclerosis, enrolled in a pregnancy study. In this chain, TRBV5-6 is recombined with TRBJ1-6; the D gene remains uncertain. The sample was peripheral blood, taken in the second trimester of pregnancy. The nucleotide sequence is given as TGTGCCAGCAGCTTGTTTCCGTCCTCCTATAATTCACCCCTCCACTTT. This yields the protein CASSLFPSSYNSPLHF. Full variable domain (CDR3 extended with the reference TRBV5-6 and TRBJ1-6 proteins): DAGVTQSPTHLIKTRGQQVTLRCSPKSGHDTVSWYQQALGQGPQFIFQYYEEEERQRGNFPDRFSGHQFPNYSSELNVNALLLGDSALYLCASSLFPSSYNSPLHFGNGTRLTVT.